This T cell receptor (beta chain) was observed in a study of T-cell reconstitution after alpha-beta-depleted transplantation in children. Only a few counts were recorded for this clonotype. Its antigen is unknown. This CDR3 spans 18 amino acids. V was cut by 3 bases and J by 5 bases, with 23 bases left in between. Germline CDR1 MGHRA, CDR2 YSYEKL. Findings of the study overall: Surviving recipient cells, namely T cells and thymic progenitors, were the source of high day-60 TCRbeta diversity in some patients.

Unique molecular identifiers were incorporated during preparation of the TCRbeta library. TCRdb recomputed calls from the PCR reads with MiXCR, one row per CDR3 protein. This table has 500,000 to 750,000 distinct CDR3 sequences, roughly 27% appearing once. The V call is TRBV4-1, the J call TRBJ2-1; D not resolved. The sample here was PBMCs, taken before TCRalphabeta/CD19-depleted stem cell transplant. The receptor was derived from a boy in the first two years of life with Wiskott-Aldrich syndrome, due to receive a stem cell transplant. The CDR3 nucleotides are TGCGCCAGCAGCCACCCGACGGACCGGCGAAAAAACCACAATGAGCAGTTCTTC. Its protein product is CASSHPTDRRKNHNEQFF.